A selection of T cell receptor beta chains follows, all from one sample in a study of graft-versus-host responses after intestinal transplantation. Assay: immunoSEQ multiplex PCR; the TCRdb copy retains only in-frame clones and omits some. The profile shows 35,000 to 40,000 clones, roughly 87% of them singletons. Sequenced here: PBMCs, sampled about 160 weeks after transplant. The receptors shown here come from a human patient who received an intestinal transplant, so some T cells may come from the graft donor. The CDR3 runs from the conserved cysteine through the conserved F or W. D genes are given only for firm matches. Rows give clone size only sometimes, using once, few, many, or a class for an expanded clone.

clone size,J gene,V gene,D gene,CDR3 protein,CDR3 DNA
.,TRBJ1-1,TRBV7-9,.,CAGAVGANTEAFF,TGTGCCGGAGCCGTTGGAGCTAACACTGAAGCTTTCTTT
once,TRBJ1-2,TRBV28,TRBD1,CASSLGQGNYGYTF,TGTGCCAGCAGTCTGGGACAGGGAAACTATGGCTACACCTTC
.,TRBJ1-1,TRBV6-1,.,CASRPGPNTEAFF,TGTGCCAGCAGGCCGGGACCGAACACTGAAGCTTTCTTT
.,TRBJ1-5,TRBV28,.,CASSSSPGQQPQHF,TGTGCCAGCAGTTCTTCCCCGGGACAACAGCCCCAGCATTTT
.,TRBJ2-3,TRBV15,.,CATSRGGEPSTDTQYF,TGTGCCACCAGCAGAGGAGGGGAACCTAGCACAGATACGCAGTATTTT
.,TRBJ2-5,TRBV7-8,.,CASSEDREETQYF,TGTGCCAGCAGCGAGGACAGAGAAGAGACCCAGTACTTC
few,TRBJ1-2,TRBV27,.,CASSLKGTYGYTF,TGTGCCAGCAGTTTAAAGGGGACTTATGGCTACACCTTC
.,TRBJ1-2,TRBV11-2,.,CASSLDRGGYTF,TGTGCCAGCAGCTTAGACAGGGGTGGCTACACCTTC
.,TRBJ2-1,TRBV29-1,.,CSVDSLGYNEQFF,TGCAGCGTTGACTCCTTGGGCTACAATGAGCAGTTCTTC
.,TRBJ2-7,TRBV10-3,.,CAISDVVAYEQYF,TGTGCCATCAGTGATGTGGTAGCCTACGAGCAGTACTTC
.,TRBJ2-7,TRBV5-1,TRBD2,CASSGRLAGGYSYEQYF,TGCGCCAGCAGCGGGCGACTAGCGGGGGGATACTCCTACGAGCAGTACTTC
.,TRBJ2-2,TRBV6-1,.,CASREPGPANTGELFF,TGTGCCAGCAGAGAACCGGGACCGGCGAACACCGGGGAGCTGTTTTTT
.,TRBJ2-3,TRBV30,.,CAWSGARATDTQYF,TGTGCCTGGAGTGGAGCCAGGGCCACAGATACGCAGTATTTT
.,TRBJ1-2,TRBV28,.,CASSPADNYGYTF,TGTGCCAGCAGTCCGGCAGATAACTATGGCTACACCTTC
.,TRBJ2-5,TRBV5-1,TRBD1,CASSLGTGRGQETQYF,TGCGCCAGCAGCTTAGGGACAGGGAGGGGACAAGAGACCCAGTACTTC
few,TRBJ2-2,TRBV28,.,CASSLVGNTGELFF,TGTGCCAGCAGTTTAGTGGGTAACACCGGGGAGCTGTTTTTT
once,TRBJ1-2,TRBV7-2,.,CASSSPTANYGYTF,TGTGCCAGCAGCTCACCGACAGCTAACTATGGCTACACCTTC
.,TRBJ2-1,TRBV11-3,TRBD2,CASSSSAGGRDEQFF,TGTGCCAGCAGCTCATCAGCGGGGGGGAGGGATGAGCAGTTCTTC
.,TRBJ1-2,TRBV6-5,.,CASKVDGIGVGGYTF,TGTGCCAGCAAAGTAGACGGTATAGGGGTTGGTGGCTACACCTTC
few,TRBJ1-5,TRBV28,.,CASSLGQPQHF,TGTGCCAGCAGTTTGGGTCAGCCCCAGCATTTT
.,TRBJ1-1,TRBV5-5,.,CASSLGTHAEAFF,TGTGCCAGCAGCCTAGGGACTCACGCTGAAGCTTTCTTT
.,TRBJ2-7,TRBV5-1,.,CASSLGYRDDSYEQYF,TGCGCCAGCAGCTTAGGATACAGGGATGACTCCTACGAGCAGTACTTC
.,TRBJ2-3,TRBV15,.,CATRSTVAPPPTDTQYF,TGTGCCACCAGGTCTACCGTGGCGCCTCCCCCCACAGATACGCAGTATTTT
.,TRBJ2-7,TRBV6-5,.,CASSPDTYEQYF,TGTGCCAGCAGTCCGGACACTTACGAGCAGTACTTC
.,TRBJ2-5,TRBV9,TRBD1,CASSVAAGQGGRQETQYF,TGTGCCAGCAGCGTAGCTGCGGGACAGGGAGGGAGGCAAGAGACCCAGTACTTC
.,TRBJ2-1,TRBV5-6,TRBD1,CASSFTGTGRYNEQFF,TGTGCCAGCAGCTTCACCGGGACAGGGAGATACAATGAGCAGTTCTTC
.,TRBJ2-6,TRBV7-9,.,CASSLGAAGANVLTF,TGTGCCAGCAGCTTAGGGGCAGCAGGGGCCAACGTCCTGACTTTC
.,TRBJ1-1,TRBV5-1,TRBD1,CASSLTQGAVGGAVRAEAFF,TGCGCCAGCAGCTTGACTCAGGGGGCTGTAGGAGGGGCAGTAAGGGCTGAAGCTTTCTTT
.,TRBJ2-7,TRBV28,.,CASSSDPSYEQYF,TGTGCCAGCAGTTCGGACCCATCCTACGAGCAGTACTTC
.,TRBJ2-7,TRBV7-9,TRBD2,CASSPREAGGPFSPYEQYF,TGTGCCAGCAGCCCCCGGGAGGCGGGAGGACCTTTTTCTCCCTACGAGCAGTACTTC
.,TRBJ2-7,TRBV5-1,.,CASSLDGTLYEQYF,TGCGCCAGCAGCTTGGACGGGACACTATACGAGCAGTACTTC
few,TRBJ1-6,TRBV5-1,.,CASSLRTADNSPLHF,TGCGCCAGCAGCCTCCGGACAGCCGATAATTCACCCCTCCACTTT
.,TRBJ2-3,TRBV28,.,CASSLPPETSTDTQYF,TGTGCCAGCAGTTTACCCCCAGAAACAAGCACAGATACGCAGTATTTT
.,TRBJ1-4,TRBV2,TRBD1,CASSVDRGANEKLFF,TGTGCCAGCAGTGTGGACAGGGGGGCTAATGAAAAACTGTTTTTT
.,TRBJ1-5,TRBV2,.,CASGRGDQPQHF,TGTGCCAGCGGGCGGGGGGATCAGCCCCAGCATTTT
.,TRBJ2-1,TRBV28,.,CASSFSMGALNEQFF,TGTGCCAGCAGTTTCTCCATGGGCGCCTTAAATGAGCAGTTCTTC
few,TRBJ1-5,TRBV2,.,CASGKGEGFHQPQHF,TGTGCCAGCGGGAAAGGGGAGGGATTCCATCAGCCCCAGCATTTT